This TCR beta chain appears in the sequencing data of a study of molecular identifiers for immune sequencing clone quantification listed by TCRdb under 2018. Turning to the overall study: For a replicate experiment, the RNA from either approximately 20,000 or 100,000 naive CD8 T cells was divided into five aliquots, and four of those aliquots went on to sequencing. CD8 T cells were used in a methods study to benchmark molecular-identifier clustering-based TCR repertoire sequencing (MIDCIRS) and TCR RNA copy counting.

Cut back by 7 bases and 0 bases, the V and J ends lie 17 bases apart. As encoded in the germline V gene, CDR1 is SGHVS while CDR2 is FNYEAQ. The cysteine opens and the phenylalanine closes a CDR3 of 16 amino acids. Only the CDR3 region is kept as DNA, spanning 48 bases read in frame from base 1. Libraries of naive CD8 T cells were built from anywhere between about 17,000 and 1,000,000 sorted cells, with 10%, 30% or 50% of the purified RNA used. Naive CD8 T cells, defined as CD8+CD4-CCR7+CD45RA+, were FACS-sorted into RLT Plus buffer on a BD FACSAria II. Detection sensitivity was tested by spiking Jurkat RNA equal to ten or so TCR copies' worth into samples containing 20,000-1,000,000 naive CD8 T cells. CD8 T cells were enriched with RosetteSep CD8+ T Cell Enrichment Cocktail and Ficoll-Paque, followed by ACK red cell lysis. This clonotype came up a few times. The specificity of this receptor is unknown. No per-base quality is available; no much larger clone lies one base away.

Paper-wide results and their limitations: In CMV-specific effector cells, clones with more than 20 RNA copies contained over 99% of molecules, whereas in naive cells such clones contained under 1% of molecules. The naive libraries included spiked-in Jurkat TCR RNA (around 10 copies' worth), and this RNA is not part of the donor repertoire. Modeling indicated approximately 3.1 TCR RNA copies recovered per cell, compared with about 10 by digital PCR, which implies a capture efficiency of 25% to 35%. Highly expanded clone sizes could be underestimated if identical TCR molecules share a barcode. Spiked-in Jurkat TCR RNA equivalent to a single cell was reported to be detectable even among one million naive CD8 T cells. When barcode sub-clustering was not used, chimeric consensus sequences inflated TCR diversity, with chimeras reaching as high as 47%.

To prepare the library, PCR was applied. Sequencing relied on an Illumina HiSeq 4000. Preparation of bulk TCR libraries followed a previously described approach, with the TCR primers listed in Table S5. Total RNA was purified with the Qiagen AllPrep DNA/RNA kit. Before any analysis, reads coming from multiple sequencing runs of the same library were combined into one pool. Per the source publication's procedure: Reads were retained only if the reads had an exact TCR constant sequence, and the retained reads were trimmed to 150 nt and grouped according to their 12-nt molecular barcodes. Reads within each barcode group were sub-clustered using a 15% Levenshtein threshold, and quality-weighted consensus sequences were constructed for each RNA molecule. Non-functional sequences were excluded, and lower-count sequences lying one edit away from another sequence were also excluded. On the basis of fitting two negative binomial distributions, barcode sub-clusters with fewer than 20% of the maximum read count were discarded. Using fastp at Q25 and MiXCR, TCRdb reprocessed the public reads and kept productive beta chains. Each entry merges the rows of one CDR3 protein and shows their most common DNA and genes. The V and J calls and clone size come from TCRdb's table, not from the authors' own analysis. The sample profile shows around 470,000 distinct CDR3 sequences; about 21% of them were found once. Jointly, the top ten make up approximately 0.84% of the sample.

Sequencing input: naive CD8+ T cells from blood, with Jurkat cell RNA spiked in. The cell subset or site label of this sample denotes: FACS-sorted CD8+CD4-CCR7+CD45RA+ naive T cells. This chain is built from TRBV7-6 and TRBJ2-3, with the D gene tentatively TRBD1 or TRBD2, based on 5 matching bases in each. The receptor's source is a human donor in good health. Some libraries in this study had Jurkat cell RNA spiked in. The DNA sequence is given as TGTGCCAGCACCGAAAAGGGTTGGGACAGCACAGATACGCAGTATTTT. The resulting protein is CASTEKGWDSTDTQYF.